This is a list of T cell receptor beta chains from one sample in a study of cytomegalovirus exposure and HLA in healthy donors. Here immunoSEQ multiplex PCR was the method, and the copy in TCRdb shows in-frame clones only, minus some. The sample carries some 240,000 clones, roughly 87% recorded once. The material sequenced was PBMCs. These receptor sequences come from a woman aged 18-30 years in good health and CMV-seropositive. Each CDR3 is given with its conserved first and last residue. The order of the fields is clone size, V gene, D gene, CDR3 length, J gene, CDR3 protein, CDR3 DNA. A D gene is named only where the DNA matches it firmly. Size is stated for part of the rows, as once, few or many counts, or as a class when the clone is expanded.

NA	TRBV30	NA	15	TRBJ1-5	CAWSSDGLGNQPQHF	TGTGCCTGGAGTTCCGACGGGTTGGGCAATCAGCCCCAGCATTTT
NA	TRBV27	TRBD1	17	TRBJ2-1	CASSLWVGQGYYNEQFF	TGTGCCAGCAGTTTATGGGTGGGACAGGGGTACTACAATGAGCAGTTCTTC
NA	TRBV27	NA	14	TRBJ1-5	CASPQFYSNQPQHF	TGTGCCAGCCCCCAATTCTATAGCAATCAGCCCCAGCATTTT
once	TRBV5-6	NA	15	TRBJ2-3	CASSSTGHFTDTQYF	TGTGCCAGCAGCTCGACAGGCCACTTCACAGATACGCAGTATTTT
NA	TRBV27	NA	13	TRBJ2-5	CASSREDHGTQYF	TGTGCCAGCAGTAGAGAGGATCACGGGACCCAGTACTTC
NA	TRBV9	TRBD1	15	TRBJ2-2	CASSSTGALTGELFF	TGTGCCAGCAGCTCGACAGGGGCGCTCACCGGGGAGCTGTTTTTT
NA	TRBV5-1	NA	12	TRBJ1-2	CASSARGNGYTF	TGCGCCAGCAGCGCGCGGGGGAATGGCTACACCTTC
NA	TRBV2	NA	14	TRBJ2-2	CASISGPNTGELFF	TGTGCCAGCATTAGCGGACCGAACACCGGGGAGCTGTTTTTT
NA	TRBV28	TRBD1	14	TRBJ2-4	CASSDRGRKNIQYF	TGTGCCAGCAGTGACAGGGGGCGTAAAAACATTCAGTACTTC
NA	TRBV10-3	NA	12	TRBJ1-2	CAISKGDYGYTF	TGTGCCATCTCTAAGGGGGACTATGGCTACACCTTC
NA	TRBV27	TRBD2	16	TRBJ2-1	CASSPLAVVSYNEQFF	TGTGCCAGCAGTCCACTAGCGGTAGTGTCCTACAATGAGCAGTTCTTC
NA	TRBV29-1	TRBD1	13	TRBJ1-2	CSVEVGDRAGYTF	TGCAGCGTTGAAGTGGGGGACAGGGCGGGCTACACCTTC
few	TRBV19	NA	13	TRBJ2-7	CASSIEQGYEQYF	TGTGCCAGTAGTATAGAACAGGGCTACGAGCAGTACTTC
few	TRBV30	NA	14	TRBJ1-2	CAWSRQGPAYGYTF	TGTGCCTGGAGTAGGCAGGGGCCTGCCTATGGCTACACCTTC
NA	TRBV12-2	NA	11	TRBJ1-2	CASRFRDGYTF	TGTGCAAGTCGCTTCAGGGATGGCTACACCTTC
NA	TRBV23-1	TRBD1	16	TRBJ1-2	CASSQRRDSGSYGYTF	TGCGCCAGCAGTCAACGCAGGGACAGTGGGTCTTATGGCTACACCTTC
NA	TRBV30	NA	13	TRBJ2-7	CAWTRGRAYEQYF	TGTGCCTGGACGAGAGGGCGAGCCTACGAGCAGTACTTC
NA	TRBV30	NA	18	TRBJ1-2	CAWSLRSSRGVDAYGYTF	TGTGCCTGGAGCCTCAGATCGTCTCGGGGGGTAGACGCCTATGGCTACACCTTC
NA	TRBV18	NA	14	TRBJ2-7	CASSPGQRAYEQYF	TGTGCCAGCTCCCCCGGACAGAGAGCCTACGAGCAGTACTTC
NA	TRBV5-1	NA	14	TRBJ1-2	CASSFSKGMNGYTF	TGCGCCAGCAGCTTTAGCAAGGGGATGAATGGCTACACCTTC
NA	TRBV7-9	NA	14	TRBJ1-1	CASSLAAVNTEAFF	TGTGCCAGCAGCTTAGCTGCGGTGAACACTGAAGCTTTCTTT
NA	TRBV27	NA	16	TRBJ1-5	CASRGRVSYGNQPQHF	TGTGCCAGCAGGGGGAGGGTAAGTTATGGCAATCAGCCCCAGCATTTT
NA	TRBV7-3	TRBD2	17	TRBJ2-3	CASSLTAAGGTGDTQYF	TGTGCCAGCAGCTTAACGGCCGCGGGAGGAACGGGAGATACGCAGTATTTT
NA	TRBV25-1	TRBD1	18	TRBJ2-1	CASSEGQGAIPGDNEQFF	TGTGCCAGCAGTGAAGGGCAGGGGGCGATCCCGGGGGACAATGAGCAGTTCTTC
once	TRBV5-1	TRBD1	13	TRBJ2-7	CASSWTGPYEQYF	TGCGCCAGCAGCTGGACAGGGCCCTACGAGCAGTACTTC
NA	TRBV5-6	NA	16	TRBJ1-1	CASSLDLDGSHTEAFF	TGTGCCAGCAGCTTGGATCTCGACGGGAGTCACACTGAAGCTTTCTTT
NA	TRBV18	NA	13	TRBJ1-1	CASSVTANTEAFF	TGTGCCAGCTCAGTGACAGCTAACACTGAAGCTTTCTTT
few	TRBV30	NA	15	TRBJ1-5	CAWSFTGLSNQPQHF	TGTGCCTGGAGTTTCACAGGTTTAAGCAATCAGCCCCAGCATTTT
once	TRBV28	NA	13	TRBJ2-7	CASSSGQWYEQYF	TGTGCCAGCAGTTCTGGACAGTGGTACGAGCAGTACTTC
NA	TRBV4-1	TRBD2	17	TRBJ2-1	CASSQGVGTSGRNEQFF	TGCGCCAGCAGCCAAGGGGTTGGGACTAGCGGGAGAAATGAGCAGTTCTTC
NA	TRBV30	NA	11	TRBJ2-2	CACSNTGELFF	TGTGCCTGCTCGAACACCGGGGAGCTGTTTTTT
NA	TRBV9	TRBD2	15	TRBJ2-3	CASSELAGALDTQYF	TGTGCCAGCAGCGAATTAGCGGGAGCATTAGATACGCAGTATTTT
NA	TRBV7-8	TRBD1	15	TRBJ2-7	CASRLRGTVTYEQYF	TGTGCCAGCAGACTTAGAGGGACAGTCACCTACGAGCAGTACTTC
NA	TRBV12-5	NA	15	TRBJ2-1	CASGPSGNSYNEQFF	TGTGCTAGTGGACCGAGCGGAAACTCCTACAATGAGCAGTTCTTC
NA	TRBV5-6	TRBD2	17	TRBJ2-7	CASNPLRLAGVYHEQYF	TGTGCCAGCAACCCACTACGCCTAGCGGGAGTTTATCACGAGCAGTACTTC
NA	TRBV11-2	NA	14	TRBJ1-1	CASLSDGENTEAFF	TGTGCCAGTCTGTCGGACGGGGAGAACACTGAAGCTTTCTTT
few	TRBV12-5	NA	14	TRBJ2-3	CASGEAGITDTQYF	TGTGCTAGTGGTGAAGCGGGCATCACAGATACGCAGTATTTT
NA	TRBV6-5	TRBD1	14	TRBJ1-4	CASSLGQDFEKLFF	TGTGCCAGCAGTTTAGGACAGGACTTTGAAAAACTGTTTTTT
NA	TRBV4-1	TRBD1	16	TRBJ2-2	CASSQVGQANTGELFF	TGCGCCAGCAGCCAAGTCGGACAGGCGAACACCGGGGAGCTGTTTTTT
NA	TRBV5-1	TRBD1	14	TRBJ2-7	CASSLNRGSYEQYF	TGCGCCAGCAGCTTGAACAGGGGTAGCTACGAGCAGTACTTC
NA	TRBV19	NA	12	TRBJ1-1	CASSILASEAFF	TGTGCCAGTAGTATTCTCGCCAGTGAAGCTTTCTTT
NA	TRBV28	NA	13	TRBJ2-2	CASPDRNTGELFF	TGTGCCAGCCCGGACAGGAACACCGGGGAGCTGTTTTTT
NA	TRBV15	TRBD1	16	TRBJ1-4	CATSRPERTGDEKLFF	TGTGCCACCAGCAGACCAGAACGAACAGGGGACGAAAAACTGTTTTTT
NA	TRBV5-1	NA	14	TRBJ2-3	CASSPDRRTDTQYF	TGCGCCAGCAGCCCCGACAGACGCACAGATACGCAGTATTTT
NA	TRBV27	NA	14	TRBJ1-5	CASGDTGSHQPQHF	TGTGCCAGCGGTGATACAGGGTCCCATCAGCCCCAGCATTTT
NA	TRBV9	NA	18	TRBJ2-5	CASSVGLPGVLAYETQYF	TGTGCCAGCAGCGTAGGTCTTCCCGGAGTGTTAGCTTATGAGACCCAGTACTTC
once	TRBV28	TRBD1	13	TRBJ2-7	CASSPGQGGEQYF	TGTGCCAGCAGTCCGGGACAGGGTGGCGAGCAGTACTTC
NA	TRBV4-1	TRBD2	16	TRBJ2-1	CASSRFRAGGPYEQFF	TGCGCCAGCAGCCGATTTAGAGCGGGAGGGCCCTATGAGCAGTTCTTC
few	TRBV6-5	NA	13	TRBJ2-7	CASSLGRSYEQYF	TGTGCCAGCAGTTTGGGCAGATCTTACGAGCAGTACTTC
NA	TRBV5-1	TRBD1	15	TRBJ1-4	CASSRQGASNEKLFF	TGCGCCAGCAGTCGACAGGGAGCTTCTAATGAAAAACTGTTTTTT
NA	TRBV7-6	TRBD2	16	TRBJ2-7	CASSSQSSGSSYEQYF	TGTGCCAGCAGCTCACAGTCTAGCGGGAGCTCCTACGAGCAGTACTTC
NA	TRBV27	TRBD2	17	TRBJ2-7	CASSLGLAGGPSSEQYF	TGTGCCAGCAGTTTAGGACTAGCGGGAGGGCCGTCAAGCGAGCAGTACTTC
NA	TRBV27	TRBD2	12	TRBJ2-2	CASSLGEGKLFF	TGTGCCAGCAGTTTGGGGGAGGGGAAGCTGTTTTTT
NA	TRBV7-8	TRBD2	15	TRBJ2-7	CASSLQRGASYEQYF	TGTGCCAGCAGCCTTCAGCGGGGGGCCTCCTACGAGCAGTACTTC
NA	TRBV7-9	TRBD2	16	TRBJ2-7	CASSLASGASSYEQYF	TGTGCCAGCAGCTTAGCTAGCGGGGCCAGCTCCTACGAGCAGTACTTC
few	TRBV28	NA	14	TRBJ2-7	CASSSWEFSYEQYF	TGTGCCAGCAGTTCGTGGGAGTTCTCCTACGAGCAGTACTTC
NA	TRBV7-3	TRBD2	13	TRBJ2-7	CASSSLAGYEQYF	TGTGCCAGCAGCTCGTTAGCGGGATACGAGCAGTACTTC
NA	TRBV4-1	TRBD1	16	TRBJ2-5	CASSQGDRGRGETQYF	TGCGCCAGCAGCCAAGGAGACAGGGGGCGCGGAGAGACCCAGTACTTC
few	TRBV27	NA	13	TRBJ1-1	CASSLSGGIEAFF	TGTGCCAGCAGTTTATCGGGGGGTATTGAAGCTTTCTTT
NA	TRBV6-5	NA	14	TRBJ2-3	CASSYRHGRDTQYF	TGTGCCAGCAGTTACCGACACGGTAGGGATACGCAGTATTTT